This record looks at one TCR beta chain sequence and its context. What it binds is unknown. This sample is drawn from a study of OX40 agonist ivuxolimab in advanced cancers. This CDR3 comprises 13 residues. The germline V gene encodes CDR1 SGDLS and CDR2 YYNGEE. V lost 0 bases and J lost 0, with 3 bases in between. Whole-study results and caveats: CD4+ and CD8+ blood T cells expanded clonally by week 6 at 0.1 to 3.0 mg/kg.

Measured with immunoSEQ multiplex PCR; TCRdb has only the in-frame clones, and not every one. The sample has about 55,000 clones; about 90% are singletons. The sample consisted of CD4+ or CD8+ T cells sorted from blood, taken in a trial of the OX40 agonist ivuxolimab. The clonotype originates from an adult with an advanced solid tumor such as melanoma, head and neck, liver or kidney cancer. The rearrangement joins TRBV9 to TRBJ1-2; D gene ambiguous. The CDR3 protein is CASSVATNYGYTF. The CDR3 region has the DNA TGTGCCAGCAGCGTAGCTACTAACTATGGCTACACCTTC.